This TCR beta chain was found in a study of blood T cells in healthy people across ages. The CDR3 contains 14 residues. With V trimmed by 7 bases and J by 2 bases, 5 bases remained unmatched. Together with a sample-barcoded 5' primer, a J-beta primer mix was included in a second PCR lasting roughly 6 to 12 cycles. One entry per CDR3 protein results from TCRdb running MiXCR on the 5' RACE reads. The sample lists around 670,000 distinct CDR3 sequences, roughly 30% occurring once. This clonotype was observed many times. This chain connects TRBV12-3 or TRBV12-4 to TRBJ2-7; 10 bases are a match to TRBD1. Sequences were obtained from blood. This clonotype was obtained from a woman older than 75 in good health. The CDR3 nucleotides read TGTGCCAGCAACCTGGGACAGGGGCCCTACGAGCAGTACTTC. Its translation: CASNLGQGPYEQYF.